A single sample gave rise to the 21 T cell receptor beta chains below, sequenced in a study of T cells in Graves' hyperthyroidism and ophthalmopathy. Researchers took RNA transcripts and amplified the TCR beta CDR3 regions from them. First-round RT-PCR of the TCR CDR3 relied on the HTBI primer set. MiXCR was run by TCRdb on the multiplex PCR reads, yielding one entry per CDR3 protein. This sample has about 600,000 distinct CDR3 sequences; more than 15% occur once, and the top ten carry around 3.3%. The specimen sequenced was blood. The receptors shown here come from a woman aged 40 to 50 with Graves' ophthalmopathy.

The chain combines TRBV29-1 with TRBJ1-2; D is ambiguous. CDR3 length: 11 amino acids. V lost 1 base, J lost 6 bases, and 6 bases lay in between. Per germline, CDR1 SQVTM and CDR2 ANQGSEA. DNA of the CDR3: TGCAGCGTTGAAGGGCGCCATGGCTACACCTTC. It codes for CSVEGRHGYTF.

V and J are TRBV6-1 and TRBJ2-5; 10 bases agree with TRBD1. V lost 6 bases, J lost 5 bases, and 12 bases stayed unmatched. CDR1 and CDR2 from the germline V gene are MNHNS and SASEGT. The CDR3 length is 16 residues. CDR3: CASRSRQGALTETQYF. Here the CDR3 DNA reads TGTGCCAGCAGGTCGAGACAGGGGGCATTGACGGAGACCCAGTACTTC.

There are many counts of this clonotype. The chain links TRBV18 to TRBJ2-3; D unresolved. Germline CDR1 and CDR2: KGHSH and LQKENI. The CDR3 loop spans 11 amino acids. Trimming left V 3 bases short and J 5 bases short, with 3 bases between. Here the CDR3 DNA reads TGTGCCAGCTCACCGGAAGATACGCAGTATTTT. The encoded protein is CASSPEDTQYF.

This chain joins TRBV19 and TRBJ1-5; possible D gene TRBD1, 6 bases. Germline CDR1 and CDR2: LNHDA and SQIVND (reference sequence). The ends were cut back, 5 bases at V and 3 bases at J, with 20 bases in the middle. This CDR3 has 17 residues. The CDR3 DNA is TGTGCCAGTAGTTCCAAACAGGGAAGGGAACCCAATCAGCCCCAGCATTTT. This encodes CASSSKQGREPNQPQHF.

The rearrangement links TRBV3-1 to TRBJ2-7; D might be TRBD2 (5 bases). The V and J ends lost 0 bases and 0 bases respectively, with 6 bases between them. In germline, CDR1 is LGHDT, CDR2 YNNKEL (reference sequence). The CDR3 runs to 14 residues. CDR3 amino acids: CASSQDRGSYEQYF. CDR3 DNA sequence: TGTGCCAGCAGCCAAGACCGGGGCTCCTACGAGCAGTACTTC.

In its sample, this clonotype was seen many times. The chain has TRBV7-2 and TRBJ1-3; 7 bases line up with TRBD1. V dropped 5 bases and J dropped 0; count of bases not matched to a gene: 4. Looked up from germline, CDR1 is SGHTA and CDR2 is FQGNSA. The CDR3 covers 15 residues. The CDR3 sequence is CASSIWDSSGNTIYF. The CDR3 DNA reads TGTGCCAGCAGCATATGGGACAGCTCTGGAAACACCATATATTTT.

This chain joins TRBV6-1 and TRBJ2-1, with TRBD1 identical over 11 bases. Germline CDR1 is MNHNS and CDR2 is SASEGT. The CDR3 contains 16 residues. V lost 1 base to trimming and J lost 6 bases; unmatched junction nucleotides: 5. The CDR3 nucleotides read TGTGCCAGCAGTGAAGTGGCCGGGACAGGGGGCAATGAGCAGTTCTTC. Translation: CASSEVAGTGGNEQFF.

The table lists this clonotype with a few counts. This rearrangement joins TRBV18 to TRBJ2-1, with 10 bases matching TRBD2. From germline, CDR1 is KGHSH and CDR2 LQKENI. The CDR3 is 17 residues long. V shed 3 bases, J shed 12 bases, and the junction held 17 bases outside the gene matches. CDR3 residues: CASSPLSGRSTTQGQFF. CDR3 bases: TGTGCCAGCTCACCCCTTAGCGGGAGGAGTACAACCCAGGGGCAGTTCTTC.

This clonotype was observed many times. J is TRBJ2-1 and V is TRBV28, with 7 positions matching TRBD2. The germline CDR1 and CDR2 sequences are MDHEN and SYDVKM. This CDR3 contains 12 residues. J gave up 13 bases and V 4 bases, and 7 bases lay outside the gene matches. CDR3 sequence: CASSSLGGNQFF. The CDR3 coding sequence is TGTGCCAGCAGTTCCCTCGGGGGGAACCAGTTCTTC.

This clonotype was counted many times. The DNA of the CDR3 is TGTGCCAGCAGCTCGGGGGAACCCTACAATGAGCAGTTCTTC. This encodes CASSSGEPYNEQFF. V usage is TRBV7-8 and J usage is TRBJ2-1; TRBD2 might be the D (6 bases). Per the germline V gene, CDR1 is SGHVS and CDR2 is FQNEAQ. The CDR3 spans 14 residues. V lost 4 bases and J 2 bases, leaving 9 bases between the germline ends.

This clonotype came up a few times. CDR3 sequence: CASSDVSVTREAFF. The CDR3 DNA reads as TGTGCCAGCAGCGACGTTAGTGTTACGAGGGAAGCTTTCTTT. The chain is built from TRBV6-1 and TRBJ1-1; D ambiguous. The CDR3 consists of 14 residues. Germline loops: CDR1 MNHNS, CDR2 SASEGT. Trimming took 6 bases from V and 8 from J, leaving 19 bases between them.

This clonotype was counted at least ten times. The J gene is TRBJ1-1, the V gene TRBV28; 7 nucleotides agree with TRBD1. The CDR3 covers 14 residues. Germline V gene lookup returns CDR1 MDHEN and CDR2 SYDVKM. V lost 1 base and J lost 3; bases outside the gene matches: 2. The CDR3 sequence: CASSLLGTDTEAFF. In nucleotides, the CDR3 is TGTGCCAGCAGTTTATTGGGGACAGACACTGAAGCTTTCTTT.

The chain couples TRBV12-3 or TRBV12-4 to TRBJ2-7, with unresolved D. The CDR3 runs 15 residues. V was cut by 5 bases and J by 2 bases, with 16 bases left in between. The CDR3 bases are TGTGCCAGCAGTGAGGATGTCTGGAGCACCTACGAGCAGTACTTC. Translating gives CASSEDVWSTYEQYF.

Here the CDR3 reads CASSQGANSGANVLTF. Written as DNA, the CDR3 is TGCGCCAGCAGCCAGGGCGCCAACTCTGGGGCCAACGTCCTGACTTTC. V and J are TRBV4-1 and TRBJ2-6; no reliable D call. Germline V gene data show CDR1 as MGHRA and CDR2 as YSYEKL. With 3 bases removed from V and 0 bases from J, the gap between germline ends came to 9 bases. This CDR3 spans 16 amino acids.

This clonotype was seen a few times. The chain links TRBV6-1 to TRBJ1-2; D is unresolved. With 0 bases removed from V and 7 bases from J, the gap between germline ends came to 12 bases. CDR1 and CDR2 from the germline V gene are MNHNS and SASEGT. The CDR3 extends over 14 amino acids. CDR3 DNA: TGTGCCAGCAGTGAAGCGTTCGGGTTCGGTGGCTACACCTTC. Amino acids: CASSEAFGFGGYTF.

The chain is built from TRBV5-1 and TRBJ2-4, with D perhaps matching TRBD2 (5 bases). Germline values: CDR1 SGHRS, CDR2 YFSETQ. The V end lost 1 base, the J end lost 6 bases, and 14 bases lay between the germline ends. This CDR3 contains 15 residues. CDR3 nucleotides: TGCGCCAGCAGCTTGTCGGGCGATGGAGGAAACATTCAGTACTTC. Its protein product is CASSLSGDGGNIQYF.

This clonotype was detected only a few times. The V call is TRBV29-1, the J call TRBJ1-1; D is possibly TRBD1 (6 bases). The V gene lost 6 bases and the J gene lost 1 base, with 15 bases spanning the gap. Germline loops: CDR1 SQVTM, CDR2 ANQGSEA. CDR3 length: 14 amino acids. CDR3 DNA: TGCAGCGTCAGACCCCGGGGGGCGAACACTGAAGCTTTCTTT. This translates into CSVRPRGANTEAFF.

This clonotype has ten or more counts. This chain uses TRBV28 with TRBJ1-2, with D perhaps TRBD1 (5 bases). CDR1 MDHEN and CDR2 SYDVKM come from the germline V gene. The CDR3 is 13 amino acids. Trimming took 2 bases from V and 4 from J, leaving 8 bases between them. The CDR3 coding sequence is TGTGCCAGCAGTTTACAGGGCCGCTATGGCTACACCTTC. Its protein is CASSLQGRYGYTF.

This clonotype was counted ten times or more. J is TRBJ2-1 and V is TRBV27; D unclear. The CDR3 runs 15 residues. The ends were cut back, 6 bases at V and 3 bases at J, with 15 bases in the middle. CDR1 is MNHEY and CDR2 is SMNVEV in the germline V gene (reference sequence). The CDR3 spells CASSRSGPYYNEQFF. CDR3 in DNA: TGTGCCAGCAGCCGTAGTGGGCCCTACTACAATGAGCAGTTCTTC.

Only one count was recorded for this clonotype. The chain carries TRBV12-3 or TRBV12-4 and TRBJ2-7, with unresolved D. Trimming left V 3 bases short and J 5 bases short, with 5 bases between. The CDR3 has 11 amino acids. The CDR3 DNA follows: TGTGCCAGCAGTTTCCCCGACGAGCAGTACTTC. Its translation: CASSFPDEQYF.

This clonotype showed up just a few times. This chain links TRBV7-3 with TRBJ2-6, with 11 bases that match TRBD1. The CDR3 spans 18 residues. Germline V gene data show CDR1 as SGHTA and CDR2 as FQGTGA. V lost 5 bases, J lost 0 bases, and 6 bases stayed unmatched. Here the CDR3 reads CASSRRGTGGSGANVLTF. The DNA for the CDR3 is TGTGCCAGCAGCCGCCGCGGGACAGGGGGCTCTGGGGCCAACGTCCTGACTTTC.